Presented here are 14 T cell receptor beta chains from one specimen sequenced in a study of T-cell reconstitution after alpha-beta-depleted transplantation in children. For TCRbeta, the library was prepared with unique molecular identifiers. From the PCR reads, TCRdb called clonotypes with MiXCR, one entry per CDR3 protein. Of fewer than 750,000 distinct CDR3 sequences listed, around 27% were seen once; the top ten hold less than 40%. Sequencing used PBMCs, obtained before TCRalphabeta/CD19-depleted stem cell transplant. The receptor source for this set is a boy under three years old with Wiskott-Aldrich syndrome, due to receive a stem cell transplant.

The chain has TRBV7-8 and TRBJ2-7; 8 bases agree with TRBD1. The trim removed 2 bases at V and 6 bases at J, leaving 6 bases unmatched. CDR3 size: 14 residues. Germline CDR1 reads SGHVS; CDR2 reads FQNEAQ. The CDR3 DNA sequence: TGTGCCAGCAGCTTAAAGGACAGGGCAGCCGAGCAGTACTTC. Residues: CASSLKDRAAEQYF.

The CDR3 protein is CASSQGSMSSYNEQFF. The DNA for the CDR3 is TGCGCCAGCAGCCAGGGTAGCATGAGCTCCTACAATGAGCAGTTCTTC. V gene TRBV4-1 combines with J gene TRBJ2-1; the D is unclear. Trimming removed 3 bases at V and 0 bases at J, with 12 bases between. The CDR3 is 16 amino acids. Germline V gene data show CDR1 as MGHRA and CDR2 as YSYEKL.

V is TRBV28 and J is TRBJ2-2; 11 nucleotides line up with TRBD2. The V gene's germline CDR1 is MDHEN and CDR2 SYDVKM. Unmatched junction bases numbered 11, after V lost 3 bases and J lost 2 bases. CDR3 length equals 19 residues. The CDR3 nucleotides are TGTGCCAGCAGTTTGGTGGCTAGCGGGGGGAGGCTTAACACCGGGGAGCTGTTTTTT. This sequence encodes CASSLVASGGRLNTGELFF.

This clonotype was found a few times. J is TRBJ2-1 and V is TRBV7-2, with D unclear. The germline gives CDR1 SGHTA, CDR2 FQGNSA. The CDR3 runs 13 residues. V lost 7 bases and J lost 7, with 14 bases in between. The CDR3 protein is CASTSRLRNEQFF. As DNA, the CDR3 is TGTGCCAGCACCTCCAGACTCAGAAATGAGCAGTTCTTC.

The chain has TRBV20-1 and TRBJ2-3, with D unclear. The CDR3 spans 13 residues. Trimming took 3 bases from V and 4 from J, leaving 11 bases between them. Germline V lookup: CDR1 DFQATT, CDR2 SNEGSKA (reference sequence). CDR3 residues: CSARFKNPDTQYF. CDR3 in DNA: TGCAGTGCTAGGTTTAAGAACCCAGATACGCAGTATTTT.

The table lists this clonotype with a few counts. This chain uses TRBV27 with TRBJ2-4; TRBD1 is a possible D gene (5 bases). The V gene lost 5 bases and the J gene lost 0 bases, with 11 bases spanning the gap. The CDR3 is made up of 15 amino acids. Germline CDR1 and CDR2: MNHEY and SMNVEV (reference sequence). CDR3 DNA sequence: TGTGCCAGCAGTACCCTGGGGCTAGCCAAAAACATTCAGTACTTC. This sequence encodes CASSTLGLAKNIQYF.

The chain links TRBV20-1 to TRBJ2-7; D not resolved. The V end lost 4 bases, the J end lost 0 bases, and 13 bases lay between the germline ends. Germline CDR1 DFQATT, CDR2 SNEGSKA (reference sequence). The CDR3 is 14 residues long. CDR3 coding DNA: TGCAGTGCTATCAAACATGGGATCTCCTACGAGCAGTACTTC. It codes for CSAIKHGISYEQYF.

This clonotype was found a few times. The chain combines TRBV20-1 with TRBJ2-2; D uncertain. The CDR3 consists of 16 residues. Germline values: CDR1 DFQATT, CDR2 SNEGSKA (reference sequence). The germline V and J ends were trimmed by 0 bases and 3 bases, with 14 bases remaining between them. The CDR3 loop is CSARDIRRLYTGELFF. The CDR3 DNA sequence: TGCAGTGCTAGAGATATAAGGCGGTTATACACCGGGGAGCTGTTTTTT.

This chain connects TRBV10-3 to TRBJ1-1, with 7 positions matching TRBD1. This CDR3 is built from 15 residues. J lost 5 bases, V lost 8 bases, and 14 bases had no gene match. The V gene's germline CDR1 is ENHRY and CDR2 SYGVKD. CDR3 protein: CAIGKSYRGGTEAFF. The CDR3, as DNA: TGTGCCATCGGGAAAAGTTACAGGGGTGGGACTGAAGCTTTCTTT.

The chain combines TRBV5-1 with TRBJ1-2, with D perhaps TRBD1 (5 bases). The CDR3 contains 15 residues. Germline-derived CDR1 and CDR2 are SGHRS and YFSETQ. The V end was cut by 4 bases, the J end by 7 bases, with 20 bases between. CDR3 loop: CASSPGPGRSGGYTF. The CDR3 DNA sequence: TGCGCCAGCAGCCCAGGCCCGGGACGGAGTGGTGGCTACACCTTC.

This chain links TRBV5-1 with TRBJ2-5, with D unclear. The CDR3 consists of 14 residues. Germline CDR1 reads SGHRS; CDR2 reads YFSETQ. V was trimmed by 2 bases and J by 5 bases, leaving 13 bases between them. The CDR3 reads CASSFGEEWETQYF. DNA of the CDR3: TGCGCCAGCAGCTTTGGGGAAGAGTGGGAGACCCAGTACTTC.

The CDR3 sequence: CATSVGGKNTGELFF. CDR3 coding DNA: TGTGCCACCAGTGTGGGCGGGAAGAACACCGGGGAGCTGTTTTTT. The chain has TRBV24-1 and TRBJ2-2; D possibly corresponds to TRBD2 (6 bases). The V gene lost 5 bases and the J gene lost 1 base, with 10 bases spanning the gap. CDR1 is KGHDR and CDR2 is SFDVKD in the germline V gene. CDR3 length: 15 residues.

In this sample, this clonotype turned up a few times. The DNA for the CDR3 is TGCAGTGCTAGTCGGGTGGGCACAGATACGCAGTATTTT. Protein: CSASRVGTDTQYF. This chain connects TRBV20-1 to TRBJ2-3, with D uncertain. The CDR3 is 13 residues long. With 3 bases removed from V and 1 base from J, the gap between germline ends came to 8 bases. CDR1 and CDR2 from the germline V gene are DFQATT and SNEGSKA (reference sequence).

The rearrangement uses TRBV11-3 and TRBJ2-5; D possibly matches TRBD1 or TRBD2 (5 bases each). With 4 bases removed from V and 4 bases from J, the gap between germline ends came to 7 bases. CDR1 and CDR2 from the germline V gene are SGHNT and YENEEA. CDR3 length: 12 amino acids. CDR3 in amino acids: CASSSGLETQYF. As DNA, the CDR3 is TGTGCCAGCAGCTCGGGGCTAGAGACCCAGTACTTC.